What follows are 2 T cell receptor beta chains derived from one specimen sequenced in a study of identical twins. TCRdb itself ran the 5' RACE reads through MiXCR, one entry per CDR3 protein. The repertoire holds 350,000 to 500,000 distinct CDR3 sequences, with roughly 18% as singletons. Input material: naive T cells sorted from blood. These receptor sequences come from a man aged 50 to 59 in good health.

This clonotype was detected a few times. The rearrangement joins TRBV27 to TRBJ2-1; 12 bases map to TRBD2. The CDR3 runs to 15 residues. Germline V lookup: CDR1 MNHEY, CDR2 SMNVEV (reference sequence). The J segment lost 4 bases and the V segment lost 6 bases, leaving 4 bases of the junction unmatched. CDR3 in DNA: TGTGCCAGCAGCACGGGACTAGCGGGTTACAATGAGCAGTTCTTC. It codes for CASSTGLAGYNEQFF.

This clonotype was recorded at least ten times. The chain employs TRBV20-1 and TRBJ1-6; the D gene is possibly TRBD1 (6 bases). V gave up 4 bases and J gave up 6 bases, with 19 bases separating them. CDR1 DFQATT and CDR2 SNEGSKA come from the germline V gene (reference sequence). The CDR3 loop spans 16 amino acids. CDR3 in DNA: TGCAGTGCTAACAGTGGGGGCGGCTTGGGTAATTCACCCCTCCACTTT. Protein: CSANSGGGLGNSPLHF.